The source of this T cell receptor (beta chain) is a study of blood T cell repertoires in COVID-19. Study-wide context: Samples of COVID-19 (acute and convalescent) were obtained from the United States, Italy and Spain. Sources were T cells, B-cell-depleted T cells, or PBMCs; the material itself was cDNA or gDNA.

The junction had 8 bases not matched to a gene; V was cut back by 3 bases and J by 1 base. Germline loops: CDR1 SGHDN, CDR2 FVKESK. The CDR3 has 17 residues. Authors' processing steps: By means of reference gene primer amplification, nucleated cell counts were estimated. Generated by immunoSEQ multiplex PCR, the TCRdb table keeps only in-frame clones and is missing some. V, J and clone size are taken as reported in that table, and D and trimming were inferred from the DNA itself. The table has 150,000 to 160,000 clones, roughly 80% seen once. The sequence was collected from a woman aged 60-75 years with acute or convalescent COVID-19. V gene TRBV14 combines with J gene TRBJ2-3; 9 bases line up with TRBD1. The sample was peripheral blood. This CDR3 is CASSHHPGQGGTDTQYF. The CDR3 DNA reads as TGTGCCAGCAGCCACCACCCGGGACAGGGCGGCACAGATACGCAGTATTTT. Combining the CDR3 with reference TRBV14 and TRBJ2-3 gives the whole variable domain EAGVTQFPSHSVIEKGQTVTLRCDPISGHDNLYWYRRVMGKEIKFLLHFVKESKQDESGMPNNRFLAERTGGTYSTLKVQPAELEDSGVYFCASSHHPGQGGTDTQYFGPGTRLTVL.